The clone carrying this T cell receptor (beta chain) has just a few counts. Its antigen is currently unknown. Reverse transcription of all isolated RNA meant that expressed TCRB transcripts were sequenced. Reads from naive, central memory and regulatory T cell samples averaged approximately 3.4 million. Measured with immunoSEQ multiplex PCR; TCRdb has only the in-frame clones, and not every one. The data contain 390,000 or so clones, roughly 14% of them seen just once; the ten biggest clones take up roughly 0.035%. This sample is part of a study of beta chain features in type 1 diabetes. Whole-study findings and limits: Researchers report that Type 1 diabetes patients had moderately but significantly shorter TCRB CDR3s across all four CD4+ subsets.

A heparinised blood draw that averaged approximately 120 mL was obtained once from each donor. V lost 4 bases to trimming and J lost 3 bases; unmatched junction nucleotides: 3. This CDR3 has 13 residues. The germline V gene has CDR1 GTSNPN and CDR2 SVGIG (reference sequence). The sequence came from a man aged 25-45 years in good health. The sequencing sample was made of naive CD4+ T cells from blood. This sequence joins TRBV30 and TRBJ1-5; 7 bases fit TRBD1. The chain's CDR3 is CAWTGQNNQPQHF. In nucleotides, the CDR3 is TGTGCCTGGACGGGACAGAACAATCAGCCCCAGCATTTT.